This T cell receptor (beta chain) was found in a study of cytomegalovirus exposure and HLA in healthy donors. Produced via immunoSEQ multiplex PCR; TCRdb's table is partial and in-frame only. The sample holds about 110,000 clones, under 85% seen once. CDR1 is SQVTM and CDR2 is ANQGSEA in the germline V gene. Trimming removed 2 bases at V and 5 bases at J, with 12 bases between. This CDR3 contains 14 residues. Details on this clone: Its antigen is unidentified.

Study-wide results and limits: The study listed approximately 160 cytomegalovirus-associated TCR beta chains. Most TCR sequences were uncommon, yet certain public TCRs appeared in many donors. As was reported, the classifier diagnosed cytomegalovirus status with high specificity and sensitivity.

Sequencing was done on a sample of PBMCs. This TCR derives from a woman aged 18-35 years in good health and CMV-seronegative. The V and J genes are TRBV29-1 and TRBJ2-2; perhaps TRBD2 as D (7 bases). DNA of the CDR3: TGCAGCGTTGAATTGAGGGGGGGAACCGGGGAGCTGTTTTTT. This encodes CSVELRGGTGELFF.